Listed here is a single T cell receptor beta chain. Its antigen has not been determined. Base-call qualities are not available, and no considerably larger clone is one nucleotide away. This entry is derived from a study of cytomegalovirus exposure and HLA in healthy donors (dated by TCRdb to about 2017). With respect to the entire study: An earlier analysis of approximately 640 of the donors reported more than 250 Gb of sequence data and some 120 million unique TCR beta sequences from 150 million to 200 million T cells. A later genetic analysis used genome-wide SNP genotypes for about three fifths of the 666 donors, treating that subset as a discovery cohort. Every repertoire in the discovery cohort had been generated on one and the same sequencing platform. In the later analysis, no new phenotypic data were used to find candidate immune exposures; instead, reliance was placed on TCR beta sequences and their occurrence across donors. A later analysis re-examined previously published TCR beta repertoires from just over 650 donors and added high-resolution HLA genotyping to investigate patterns of TCR occurrence. Five DR-DQ haplotypes were treated as single units for association and clustering because of strong linkage in the cohort. Typing coverage varied by locus: roughly 629-640 donors for A, B, C, DRB1 and DQB1; approximately 560 for DQA1; over 600 for DPA1; around 490 for DPB1. To decide whether each TCR beta V gene segment behaved as functional or pseudogenic, an earlier analysis of some 600 of the donors relied on high-throughput TCR beta sequencing. The aim of the study was to test whether cataloging public T cell receptors could identify signatures of past pathogen exposure. On average, approximately 250,000 unique TCR beta nucleotide sequences were sequenced per donor among 350 to 400 genotyped donors of the cohort, with about 19% of those sequences being non-productive. Along with the approximately 650-subject first cohort, a separate validation cohort of over a hundred different subjects was used. Of the roughly 400 genotyped donors, around 81% fell in the genetic ancestry cluster associated with self-reported Caucasian donors. The study profiled the T cell repertoires of hundreds of subjects by immunosequencing and related them to cytomegalovirus serostatus. HLA typing included class I and class II loci at four-digit resolution. High-throughput TCR immunosequencing, statistical association of individual TCRs with disease status, and machine learning were combined to predict cytomegalovirus infection status. Around 320 gigabases of sequencing data and approximately 85 million unique TCR sequences were included in an early release covering around 600 HLA-typed donors. Donor age, sex, ethnicity and CMV serostatus were compiled alongside the repertoire data. Summary of the overall study and its limitations: Some IMGT-functional V segments, including TRBV6-2 and TRBV6-3, could not be told apart with the 87-base-pair reads, so those segments were excluded. An earlier analysis of approximately 540 of the donors showed that most TCR beta V segments appeared in productive rearrangements either about 90% or about 30% of the time, which broadly matched IMGT annotations. When HLA alleles, especially DR and DQ, strongly co-occurred, attributing TCR associations to individual alleles was difficult. An association between a missense DCLRE1C variant and V-gene and J-gene trimming of TCR beta chains was found in a later genetic analysis and replicated in an independent cohort. According to a later analysis, most CMV-associated TCR beta chains appeared to be HLA-restricted, and the HLA associations seemed to be driven largely by CMV exposure. A few of the identified cytomegalovirus-associated TCR beta chains were confirmed in vitro to be specific for cytomegalovirus antigens. The only immune exposure information available for the cohort was CMV serostatus. According to a later analysis, parvovirus B19, influenza, CMV and Epstein-Barr virus appeared linked to several top co-occurrence clusters. The study gave a list of over 150 TCR beta chains associated with cytomegalovirus. According to a later analysis, TCR association rates differed among HLA loci, with DRB1 alleles showing the most associated TCRs and HLA-C alleles showing the fewest. Compared with equally common non-associated chains, HLA-associated TCR beta chains in a later analysis were more clonally expanded and had lower generation probabilities. The cohort was sequenced for TCR beta chains only, and without alpha or paired-chain data the features that could be detected were limited. The authors suggested that the approach could potentially be extended to other disease states and immunological phenotypes. Across donors, most TCR sequences were observed very rarely, whereas some public TCRs were present in many individuals. Because counts were too low, seventeen rarely observed V segments, including chromosome 9 orphons, were left out of the earlier analysis of about 620 of the donors. A later analysis associated 16,951 TCR beta sequences with specific HLA alleles at a false discovery rate of 0.05. Because HLA typing was missing for some donors at each locus, association tests included only the typed subset. Sequencing depth was assumed to be roughly uniform across donors in the presence/absence analyses, though that assumption may not hold. Correlated functional status among segregating V segments might be attributable to linkage disequilibrium, but an unknown experimental factor could not be ruled out. A further reported finding was that TCR beta sequences accurately predicted the HLA-A and HLA-B alleles for most subjects in the first cohort. A cluster of highly shared sequence variants was judged likely to represent a technical artifact of the sequencing pipeline. A later genetic analysis reported fewer N-insertions in productive TCRs among donors in an Asian-associated ancestry cluster than the approximately 700-donor mean. In both the original and validation cohorts, the classifier was reported to diagnose cytomegalovirus status with high specificity and sensitivity.

As encoded in the germline V gene, CDR1 is SGHRS while CDR2 is YFSETQ. The junction shows trimming of 5 bases on V and 1 base on J, and the gene matches do not reach 2 bases of it. The CDR3, cysteine through phenylalanine, is 14 amino acids long. The sequence is cut down to CDR3 DNA, 42 bases in frame from base 1. The library was made by the immunoSEQ multiplex PCR assay. The multiplex PCR relied on a mix of 60 forward primers for TCR Vbeta segments and 13 reverse primers for TCR Jbeta segments. The CDR3 region of rearranged TCR beta genes was amplified from genomic DNA with a multiplex PCR assay. On the Illumina HiSeq System, the amplified TCR beta libraries were sequenced as 87-base-pair reads. As for the original processing: In a later analysis, some 80 million unique TCR beta chains were counted across the roughly 700 repertoires, and about 9.9 million of these chains were shared by at least two donors. To remove PCR and sequencing errors, raw reads were error-corrected and collapsed into unique sequences using a nearest-neighbor algorithm that merged closely related sequences. V, D and J gene segments were assigned by aligning CDR3 sequences to IMGT reference sequences. For a sequence to be retained, a match of at least six nucleotides was required to both a V gene segment and a J gene segment. Rearrangements were called productive when the CDR3 lacked stop codons and stayed in frame with V and J; all others were non-productive. Following IMGT convention, CDR3 was defined as the stretch from the second conserved V-encoded cysteine to the conserved J-encoded phenylalanine. The earlier analysis of about 640 of the donors excluded any sequence lacking an unambiguous match to a single V gene segment. In an earlier analysis of roughly 600 of the donors, a V segment was called functional when productive rearrangements were above 56.7%, and segregating when the standard deviation between donors exceeded 5%. A statistical classification framework was built to diagnose cytomegalovirus status from the catalog of TCR beta chain sequences. V and J gene assignment, in a later analysis, came from comparing TCR nucleotide sequences with IMGT/GENE-DB human TR gene sequences. In a later analysis, CDR3 sequences and most-parsimonious VDJ recombination scenarios were assigned using the TCRdist pipeline. In a later analysis, every TCR beta chain was defined by the combination of its CDR3 amino acid sequence and its V-gene family, and reads without a unique V-gene family were dropped. In a later analysis, 450 to 600 highly shared, low-generation-probability nucleotide sequences were removed to address suspected cross-contamination and a sequencing artifact. For each public chain, a later analysis derived a clonal expansion index from normalized ranks of inferred template counts within each repertoire. A later analysis computed generation probabilities with a VDJ recombination model fitted to out-of-frame rearrangements, and checked the results against IGoR. In a later analysis, TCR-TCR, TCR-HLA and TCR-CMV co-occurrence was scored with hypergeometric tests, and a repertoire-size bias correction was applied to TCR pairs. In a later analysis, false discovery rates were estimated by permuting HLA or CMV assignments 20 times. In a later analysis, co-occurring TCRs were grouped using DBSCAN, and TCRdist sequence similarity was added for clustering within HLA-allele-positive subsets. Co-occurrence clustering excluded repertoires with fewer than 30,000 or more than 120,000 public chains, plus five with anomalous nucleotide sharing. Imported from immuneACCESS, the table was reduced by TCRdb to in-frame sequences with V and J called. These copies leave out some clones; in studies compared against another copy, an unresolved V gene accounts for under half, and the cause of the remainder is not known. The V and J calls and the clone size are those of that table, but D and trimming were determined from the DNA. This sample holds under 200,000 clones; 68% were observed only once. The ten largest clones add up to about 1.3% of the sample.

The cohort comprised 550 to 700 healthy bone marrow donors. Cohort members were all nominally healthy when sampled, although unrecorded immune exposures were likely present. The donor tested CMV seronegative, placing the donor among the 350 or so seronegative members of the cohort. Every donor gave a peripheral blood sample, and the peripheral blood mononuclear cells from that sample were used for TCR beta sequencing. The Qiagen DNeasy Blood Extraction Kit was used to extract genomic DNA from the blood cell samples. What was sequenced was PBMCs. The TCR originated in a man between 45 and 60 years old in good health and CMV-seronegative. The chain employs TRBV5-1 and TRBJ2-3, with TRBD2 matching 9 junction bases. The DNA is TGCGCCAGCAGGGCTAGCGGGGGCACAGATACGCAGTATTTT. This yields the protein CASRASGGTDTQYF.